These 22 T cell receptor beta chains originate from one sample sequenced in a study of identical twins. MiXCR, applied by TCRdb to the 5' RACE reads, yields one record per CDR3 protein. The data show approximately 230,000 distinct CDR3 sequences, with 6.5% seen just once and roughly 15% held by the top ten. These records were also assigned to another study, of T cells expressing NK-cell markers.

The specimen was CD8+ T cells sorted from blood. All receptors derive from a young woman in good health.

This clonotype was detected a few times. V and J are TRBV3-1 and TRBJ2-2; D possibly matches TRBD1 or TRBD2 (5 bases each). The ends were cut back, 5 bases at V and 6 bases at J, with 13 bases in the middle. Per germline, CDR1 LGHDT and CDR2 YNNKEL (reference sequence). CDR3 length equals 14 residues. The CDR3 region is CASSWGPTAGELFF. The CDR3 DNA sequence: TGTGCCAGCAGCTGGGGACCGACGGCCGGGGAGCTGTTTTTT.

This clonotype has just a few counts. J is TRBJ2-5 and V is TRBV9; no clear D gene. The CDR3 spans 15 residues. V lost 3 bases and J 2 bases, leaving 14 bases between the germline ends. Germline V CDR1 and CDR2: SGDLS, YYNGEE. CDR3 in DNA: TGTGCCAGCAGCGCCCCGGGCGGCAGTCAAGAGACCCAGTACTTC. Amino acid sequence: CASSAPGGSQETQYF.

The chain is built from TRBV5-1 and TRBJ2-1; D is perhaps TRBD1 (8 bases). The V and J ends lost 4 bases and 6 bases respectively, with 14 bases between them. The CDR3 runs to 14 residues. CDR1 is SGHRS, CDR2 YFSETQ, per germline. The CDR3 DNA is TGCGCCAGCAGCCTCACAGGGGGGGTCAATGAGCAGTTCTTC. This codes for CASSLTGGVNEQFF.

The chain joins TRBV12-3 or TRBV12-4 to TRBJ2-2; D ambiguous. The CDR3 length is 16 residues. The V end lost 6 bases, the J end lost 0 bases, and 14 bases lay between the germline ends. CDR3 sequence reads: CASSFIPTPNTGELFF. The CDR3 bases are TGTGCCAGCAGCTTTATCCCGACTCCGAACACCGGGGAGCTGTTTTTT.

The table lists this clonotype with many counts. V is TRBV3-1 and J is TRBJ2-1; weak D call: TRBD1 (6 bases). Trimming removed 4 bases at V and 7 bases at J, with 14 bases between. Germline values: CDR1 LGHDT, CDR2 YNNKEL (reference sequence). CDR3 length: 14 residues. As DNA, the CDR3 is TGTGCCAGCAGCCCGGTGGGGGCCCGGAATGAGCAGTTCTTC. This sequence encodes CASSPVGARNEQFF.

The chain uses TRBV7-2 and TRBJ2-1; possible D gene TRBD2, 6 bases. V was cut by 4 bases and J by 9 bases, with 19 bases left in between. CDR3 length: 15 amino acids. Germline CDR1 reads SGHTA; CDR2 reads FQGNSA. This CDR3 is CASSWDSTSLGEQFF. CDR3 nucleotides: TGTGCCAGCAGCTGGGACTCGACAAGCCTGGGTGAGCAGTTCTTC.

This chain joins TRBV7-9 and TRBJ2-7; TRBD1 is a possible D gene (5 bases). The V gene's germline CDR1 is SEHNR and CDR2 FQNEAQ (reference sequence). The length of the CDR3 is 15 residues. Trimming left V 4 bases short and J 2 bases short, with 15 bases between. The DNA for the CDR3 is TGTGCCAGCAGCTCTCGGACACCACCTACCTACGAGCAGTACTTC. Amino acid sequence: CASSSRTPPTYEQYF.

This clonotype came up many times. The rearrangement uses TRBV7-2 and TRBJ2-7; either TRBD1 or TRBD2 may fit D (5 bases each). V lost 1 base and J lost 5, with 15 bases in between. Per germline, CDR1 SGHTA and CDR2 FQGNSA. CDR3 length: 15 amino acids. The CDR3 is CASSLVAGAVDEQYF. The CDR3 nucleotides read TGTGCCAGCAGCTTAGTAGCCGGGGCAGTCGACGAGCAGTACTTC. Full variable domain (outside the CDR3, taken from reference TRBV7-2 and TRBJ2-7): GAGVSQSPSNKVTEKGKDVELRCDPISGHTALYWYRQSLGQGLEFLIYFQGNSAPDKSGLPSDRFSAERTGGSVSTLTIQRTQQEDSAVYLCASSLVAGAVDEQYFGPGTRLTVT.

Ten or more counts support this clonotype. A read error may produce the germline difference seen at one junction end. V and J are TRBV5-1 and TRBJ2-7; no reliable D call. Germline V CDR1 and CDR2: SGHRS, YFSETQ. The CDR3 spans 11 residues. Here the CDR3 reads CASSFSGEQYF. Here the CDR3 DNA reads TGTGCCAGCAGCTTCTCCGGGGAGCAGTACTTC.

This clonotype was recorded at least ten times. This chain joins TRBV12-5 and TRBJ2-1; D tentatively fits TRBD1 or TRBD2 (5 bases each). In germline, CDR1 is LGHNT, CDR2 FRNRAP. CDR3 length equals 13 residues. V lost 6 bases, J lost 6 bases, and 12 bases lay in between. As DNA, the CDR3 is TGTGCTAGTGGCCCGGGGCGGTTCAATGAGCAGTTCTTC. Residues: CASGPGRFNEQFF.

This clonotype was picked up a small number of times. The chain carries TRBV7-2 and TRBJ2-1; D possibly uses TRBD1 or TRBD2 (5 bases each). CDR1 and CDR2 from the germline V gene are SGHTA and FQGNSA. Trimming took 5 bases from V and 10 from J, leaving 18 bases between them. The CDR3 consists of 14 residues. The CDR3 DNA sequence: TGTGCCAGCAGCAGCCGGGACGTAGCCTTAGAGCAGTTCTTC. It yields the protein CASSSRDVALEQFF.

This clonotype was observed many times. J is TRBJ2-3 and V is TRBV13; D ambiguous. Germline V gene sequence: CDR1 PRHDT, CDR2 FYEKMQ (reference sequence). Trimming removed 8 bases from V and 8 bases from J, with 23 bases in between. This CDR3 has 15 amino acids. The CDR3 DNA is TGTGCCAGCTCTGACCAGACCTCGCCCCAGAGTACGCAGTATTTT. Translating gives CASSDQTSPQSTQYF.

In its sample, this clonotype was seen a few times. The chain joins TRBV12-3 or TRBV12-4 to TRBJ1-1, with TRBD1 matching 7 bases. V lost 4 bases, J lost 8 bases, and 7 bases stayed unmatched. The CDR3 is made up of 13 amino acids. The CDR3 DNA follows: TGTGCCAGCAGTTACCTCGGACAGGCCGAAGCTTTCTTT. Translated, it gives CASSYLGQAEAFF.

The chain couples TRBV7-6 to TRBJ1-1; no clear D gene. Deletions cut 5 bases from V and 0 bases from J, with 10 bases between. The CDR3 has 14 amino acids. Germline-derived CDR1 and CDR2 are SGHVS and FNYEAQ. CDR3 sequence: CASSTDGMNTEAFF. CDR3 nucleotide sequence: TGTGCCAGCAGCACGGACGGCATGAACACTGAAGCTTTCTTT.

The chain couples TRBV20-1 to TRBJ1-2; the D is unclear. Trimming cost V 0 bases and J 7 bases, with 12 bases left between them. The CDR3 loop spans 13 amino acids. Germline V lookup: CDR1 DFQATT, CDR2 SNEGSKA (reference sequence). The CDR3, as DNA: TGCAGTGCTAGAGACCCCCAGGCGGGTGGCTACACCTTC. Protein: CSARDPQAGGYTF.

This clonotype was detected a few times. The gene calls are TRBV27 and TRBJ2-7; D is undetermined. Trimming pared 5 bases from V and 0 bases from J, leaving 17 bases between. Germline CDR1 is MNHEY and CDR2 is SMNVEV (reference sequence). The CDR3 has 16 residues. The CDR3 loop is CASSPTHPTVSYEQYF. CDR3 sequence (DNA): TGTGCCAGCAGTCCCACCCATCCGACTGTCTCCTACGAGCAGTACTTC.

Regarding this clonotype: One base away lies a much larger clone, so this may be a sequencing read error. The CDR3 does not end in the conserved phenylalanine or tryptophan, so this is likely a read error. The chain recombines TRBV29-1 with TRBJ2-2, with D unclear. CDR3 length equals 13 residues. V lost 5 bases, J lost 1 base, and 8 bases lay in between. Germline CDR1 reads SQVTM; CDR2 reads ANQGSEA. The CDR3 spells CSVITVNTGELFS. The CDR3 DNA reads as TGCAGCGTTATTACAGTGAACACCGGGGAGCTGTTTTCT.

This clonotype turned up a few times. The chain couples TRBV18 to TRBJ2-3, with 8 bases that match TRBD2. Germline V gene sequence: CDR1 KGHSH, CDR2 LQKENI. V trimming: 3 bases; J trimming: 4 bases; junction bases outside the gene matches: 6. CDR3 size: 15 residues. In nucleotides, the CDR3 is TGTGCCAGCTCACCGTCGGGAGGGCTGTCAGATACGCAGTATTTT. Translated, it gives CASSPSGGLSDTQYF.

This clonotype showed up just a few times. This chain connects TRBV20-1 to TRBJ2-1; 7 nucleotides align to TRBD2. Trimming removed 2 bases from V and 9 bases from J; junction bases left unmatched: 10. The CDR3 runs 14 residues. The germline gives CDR1 DFQATT, CDR2 SNEGSKA (reference sequence). This CDR3 reads CSARYLPGGGEQFF. The CDR3 region has the DNA TGCAGTGCTAGATACCTGCCGGGGGGAGGTGAGCAGTTCTTC.

This clonotype was detected many times. This chain connects TRBV7-9 to TRBJ2-3; 10 positions agree with TRBD2. The CDR3 totals 15 residues. Germline-derived CDR1 and CDR2 are SEHNR and FQNEAQ (reference sequence). V gave up 5 bases and J gave up 8 bases; unmatched junction bases: 10. The CDR3 DNA reads as TGTGCCAGCAGCAAAAACAGCGGGGGGGCCAGTACGCAGTATTTT. Amino acids: CASSKNSGGASTQYF.

V and J are TRBV19 and TRBJ1-4; no clear D. Germline assignment: CDR1 LNHDA and CDR2 SQIVND (reference sequence). The V end was cut by 2 bases, the J end by 6 bases, with 10 bases between. The CDR3 contains 14 residues. Written as DNA, the CDR3 is TGTGCCAGTAGTATATGGTCACGGCATGAAAAACTGTTTTTT. Its translation: CASSIWSRHEKLFF.

This clonotype has a count of ten or more. The V and J genes are TRBV10-3 and TRBJ1-2; D ambiguous. V shed 8 bases and J shed 5 bases, with 15 bases lying between them. This CDR3 contains 13 residues. The germline CDR1 and CDR2 sequences are ENHRY and SYGVKD. The DNA for the CDR3 is TGTGCCATCGGGGAGACGGTGCCTTATGGCTACACCTTC. It codes for CAIGETVPYGYTF.